This is a list of T cell receptor beta chains from one sample in a study of cytomegalovirus exposure and HLA in healthy donors. Some clones are missing from TCRdb's copy, which holds only in-frame ones; the method was immunoSEQ multiplex PCR. The sample records some 74,000 clones, 80% being singletons. The sample comprised PBMCs. These receptors all come from a male donor in good health and CMV-seronegative. Both conserved end residues are part of each CDR3. D genes are given only for firm matches. Clone size is shown for a subset of rows, as once, few, many or a class of expanded clone.

V gene	D gene	clone size	J gene	CDR3 protein	CDR3 DNA
TRBV13	-	-	TRBJ2-5	CASSLEGSGQETQYF	TGTGCCAGCAGCTTAGAGGGTAGCGGACAAGAGACCCAGTACTTC
TRBV11-2	-	-	TRBJ2-1	CARGTGTPEQFF	TGTGCCAGGGGGACCGGGACACCCGAGCAGTTCTTC
TRBV19	-	few	TRBJ1-5	CASSRGALNQPQHF	TGTGCCAGTTCCCGGGGGGCGCTCAATCAGCCCCAGCATTTT
TRBV5-1	TRBD1	-	TRBJ2-3	CASSFDRGTDTQYF	TGCGCCAGCAGCTTCGACAGGGGGACAGATACGCAGTATTTT
TRBV19	TRBD2	-	TRBJ2-1	CASSLSGSSYNEQFF	TGTGCCAGTAGTTTGAGCGGGAGCTCCTACAATGAGCAGTTCTTC
TRBV29-1	TRBD1	-	TRBJ1-2	CSVLLVGAGGPVNYGYTF	TGCAGCGTTCTGCTGGTCGGTGCAGGGGGCCCAGTTAACTATGGCTACACCTTC
TRBV9	-	-	TRBJ1-1	CASSVDLGGGTEAFF	TGTGCCAGCAGCGTAGATCTGGGGGGAGGCACTGAAGCTTTCTTT
TRBV5-6	-	-	TRBJ1-2	CASSLVRVGGYTF	TGTGCCAGCAGCTTGGTGAGGGTCGGAGGCTACACCTTC
TRBV5-4	-	-	TRBJ2-7	CASEKEVGQPSYEQYF	TGTGCCAGTGAGAAGGAGGTAGGACAGCCCTCCTACGAGCAGTACTTC
TRBV5-1	-	-	TRBJ2-5	CASTHRSLQETQYF	TGCGCCAGCACCCACAGGAGCCTCCAAGAGACCCAGTACTTC
TRBV5-1	-	-	TRBJ2-3	CASRSGQPTDTQYF	TGCGCCAGCCGCTCCGGACAGCCCACAGATACGCAGTATTTT
TRBV14	-	-	TRBJ1-3	CASSQTGNTSGNTIYF	TGTGCCAGCAGCCAAACAGGTAACACCTCTGGAAACACCATATATTTT
TRBV29-1	TRBD1	-	TRBJ1-4	CSVGQGFEKLFF	TGCAGCGTTGGACAGGGTTTTGAAAAACTGTTTTTT
TRBV29-1	-	once	TRBJ1-2	CSVEGGQGHGYTF	TGCAGCGTTGAAGGTGGGCAGGGCCATGGCTACACCTTC
TRBV5-6	TRBD2	-	TRBJ2-1	CASSPGLEYNEQFF	TGTGCCAGCAGCCCTGGACTAGAGTACAATGAGCAGTTCTTC
TRBV10-3	TRBD2	-	TRBJ2-3	CATPKPGLAGVFSDTQYF	TGTGCCACACCCAAACCGGGACTAGCGGGGGTCTTCTCAGATACGCAGTATTTT
TRBV19	-	-	TRBJ2-5	CASSVQGSQETQYF	TGTGCCAGTAGCGTACAGGGATCCCAAGAGACCCAGTACTTC
TRBV6-5	TRBD1	-	TRBJ1-2	CASSYTGQAGYTF	TGTGCCAGCAGTTACACCGGACAGGCCGGCTACACCTTC
TRBV2	TRBD2	-	TRBJ2-5	CASSQLLAGQETQYF	TGTGCCAGCAGTCAATTGCTAGCGGGCCAAGAGACCCAGTACTTC
TRBV21-1	-	-	TRBJ1-1	CASSKAKGAANTEAFF	TGTGCCAGCAGCAAAGCGAAGGGGGCGGCGAACACTGAAGCTTTCTTT
TRBV7-8	-	-	TRBJ2-5	CASGLSAHGETQYF	TGTGCCAGCGGTCTAAGCGCCCATGGGGAGACCCAGTACTTC
TRBV28	-	-	TRBJ1-5	CASRLPGNGNQPQHF	TGTGCCAGCAGATTGCCAGGGAATGGCAATCAGCCCCAGCATTTT
TRBV30	-	-	TRBJ2-3	CAWRAGEIPRGTQYF	TGTGCCTGGAGGGCAGGGGAAATCCCGCGAGGTACGCAGTATTTT
TRBV4-1	-	-	TRBJ1-5	CASSQHDLGRQPQHF	TGCGCCAGCAGCCAACACGACCTAGGCCGTCAGCCCCAGCATTTT
TRBV7-9	TRBD2	-	TRBJ2-3	CASSPITTSGSGDTQYF	TGTGCCAGCAGCCCTATAACTACTAGCGGGAGTGGAGATACGCAGTATTTT
TRBV7-6	TRBD2	-	TRBJ2-5	CASSLVAGRYQETQYF	TGTGCCAGCAGCTTAGTAGCGGGCCGCTACCAAGAGACCCAGTACTTC
TRBV5-1	TRBD2	-	TRBJ2-1	CASRLAGGSYNEQFF	TGCGCCAGCAGACTAGCGGGAGGGTCCTACAATGAGCAGTTCTTC
TRBV6-1	TRBD2	-	TRBJ2-5	CASSESPRLARPWTQYF	TGTGCCAGCAGTGAAAGCCCCCGACTAGCGCGACCCTGGACCCAGTACTTC
TRBV6-5	TRBD1	once	TRBJ2-1	CASSFPGQGANEQFF	TGTGCCAGCAGTTTCCCGGGACAGGGGGCGAATGAGCAGTTCTTC
TRBV2	-	-	TRBJ1-2	CASTEGRGGYTF	TGTGCCAGCACCGAAGGGCGGGGTGGCTACACCTTC
TRBV28	TRBD2	-	TRBJ2-1	CASTSTSGPHNEQFF	TGTGCCAGCACCTCGACTAGCGGGCCCCACAATGAGCAGTTCTTC
TRBV11-2	-	once	TRBJ1-1	CASSARDGNTEAFF	TGTGCCAGCAGCGCCAGGGATGGGAACACTGAAGCTTTCTTT
TRBV7-6	-	-	TRBJ1-1	CASSLDRNTEAFF	TGTGCCAGCAGCCTCGACAGGAACACTGAAGCTTTCTTT
TRBV7-3	-	-	TRBJ2-3	CASSRTEVTDTQYF	TGTGCCAGCAGCCGGACAGAGGTTACAGATACGCAGTATTTT
TRBV6-5	-	-	TRBJ2-7	CASRFDGTGSYEQYF	TGTGCCAGCAGATTCGACGGGACTGGTTCCTACGAGCAGTACTTC
TRBV6-4	TRBD2	few	TRBJ2-3	CASSLAGGEDTQYF	TGTGCCAGCAGTCTAGCGGGAGGCGAGGATACGCAGTATTTT
TRBV6-1	-	-	TRBJ2-2	CASSEGRQANTGELFF	TGTGCCAGCAGCGAAGGTAGACAGGCGAACACCGGGGAGCTGTTTTTT
TRBV5-1	TRBD2	once	TRBJ2-3	CASMPSGGDGDTQYF	TGCGCCAGCATGCCGAGCGGGGGGGATGGAGATACGCAGTATTTT
TRBV27	-	-	TRBJ2-1	CASSSPGGGFYNEQFF	TGTGCCAGCAGTTCCCCGGGTGGGGGCTTTTACAATGAGCAGTTCTTC
TRBV6-6	-	-	TRBJ1-1	CASSSGGSGPAEAFF	TGTGCCAGCAGTAGCGGAGGGTCGGGTCCGGCTGAAGCTTTCTTT
TRBV6-1	TRBD1	-	TRBJ1-3	CASSEGQGGGYSGNTIYF	TGTGCCAGCAGTGAAGGACAGGGTGGGGGCTACTCTGGAAACACCATATATTTT
TRBV2	-	-	TRBJ2-7	CASLDSNYYEQYF	TGTGCCAGCCTCGACAGTAATTACTACGAGCAGTACTTC
TRBV5-1	-	-	TRBJ1-1	CASSFDTTTEAFF	TGCGCCAGCAGCTTTGACACGACCACTGAAGCTTTCTTT
TRBV9	-	-	TRBJ2-4	CASSVDEGAIQYF	TGTGCCAGCAGCGTAGACGAGGGAGCCATTCAGTACTTC
TRBV27	-	-	TRBJ2-1	CASSLSEGPRDNEQFF	TGTGCCAGCAGTTTATCGGAGGGGCCTAGGGACAATGAGCAGTTCTTC
TRBV9	-	-	TRBJ2-5	CASSVGRAQETQYF	TGTGCCAGCAGCGTAGGCAGGGCTCAAGAGACCCAGTACTTC
TRBV18	-	-	TRBJ2-2	CASSPEIERVRTGELFF	TGTGCCAGCTCACCCGAAATTGAGCGGGTACGCACCGGGGAGCTGTTTTTT
TRBV9	TRBD2	-	TRBJ2-3	CASSARGGDTDTQYF	TGTGCCAGCAGCGCCCGGGGGGGAGACACAGATACGCAGTATTTT
TRBV14	-	-	TRBJ2-1	CASSQVPGSGYNEQFF	TGTGCCAGCAGCCAAGTCCCCGGGAGCGGCTACAATGAGCAGTTCTTC
TRBV11-2	TRBD2	few	TRBJ2-7	CASSPLQRSGGLTYEQYF	TGTGCCAGCAGCCCCCTCCAAAGGAGCGGGGGTCTAACCTACGAGCAGTACTTC
TRBV30	-	few	TRBJ1-3	CAWRAEGNTIYF	TGTGCCTGGAGGGCCGAAGGAAACACCATATATTTT
TRBV7-3	TRBD1	-	TRBJ1-1	CASSYRGGTEAFF	TGTGCCAGCAGCTACAGGGGCGGAACTGAAGCTTTCTTT
TRBV19	TRBD1	once	TRBJ1-2	CASSIRTGANYGYTF	TGTGCCAGTAGTATACGGACAGGAGCTAACTATGGCTACACCTTC
TRBV6-1	TRBD1	-	TRBJ2-3	CASRKQGDTDTQYF	TGTGCCAGCAGAAAACAGGGGGACACAGATACGCAGTATTTT
TRBV7-9	-	once	TRBJ2-2	CSSSALEDKNTGELFF	TGTTCCAGCAGCGCTCTCGAGGACAAGAACACCGGGGAGCTGTTTTTT